Below, 29 T cell receptor beta chains from the same sample are listed, as sequenced in a study of monozygotic twins with inflammatory bowel disease. TCRdb reprocessed the 5' RACE reads; each CDR3 protein has one entry and no DNA is given. This sample contains about 140,000 distinct CDR3 sequences. Sequencing was carried out using blood. The source is a human donor with ulcerative colitis or Crohn's disease, or a healthy co-twin of an affected twin (not recorded which).

V is TRBV9 and J is TRBJ2-1; TCRdb designates TRBD2, a call that cannot be tested without DNA. This CDR3 spans 14 amino acids. The germline CDR1 and CDR2 sequences are SGDLS and YYNGEE. CDR3 region: CASSPETNNNEQFF.

This sequence joins TRBV5-5 and TRBJ2-5; TCRdb returns TRBD2, unconfirmable since there is no DNA. Germline CDR1 reads SGHKS; CDR2 reads YYEKEE (reference sequence). The CDR3 runs 14 residues. The chain's CDR3 is CASSLTSREETQYF.

The chain links TRBV29-1 to TRBJ1-5; the TRBD1 assignment by TCRdb is unverifiable without DNA. Germline V gene sequence: CDR1 SQVTM, CDR2 ANQGSEA. The CDR3 totals 13 residues. The CDR3 reads CSVLTGGGQPQHF.

This chain links TRBV10-3 with TRBJ1-2; checking the TCRdb D call of TRBD1 is not possible without DNA. The germline V gene has CDR1 ENHRY and CDR2 SYGVKD. This CDR3 is 15 amino acids long. The chain's CDR3 is CAISERTGTVEGYTF.

The chain couples TRBV7-2 to TRBJ2-7; TCRdb's D gene call, TRBD2, goes unchecked for lack of DNA. CDR1 and CDR2 from the germline V gene are SGHTA and FQGNSA. CDR3 length equals 16 residues. The CDR3 spells CASSFYPGTGAYEQYF.

This CDR3 reads CASSKGDQNEKLFF. The chain employs TRBV25-1 and TRBJ1-4. This CDR3 spans 14 amino acids. Germline lookup yields CDR1 MGHDK and CDR2 SYGVNS.

The chain combines TRBV5-1 with TRBJ2-3; with no DNA, the TCRdb D assignment of TRBD1 cannot be verified. Germline-derived CDR1 and CDR2 are SGHRS and YFSETQ. The length of the CDR3 is 16 residues. Here the CDR3 reads CASSWRQGGGTDTQYF.

The chain links TRBV7-9 to TRBJ1-1; TCRdb designates TRBD1, a call that cannot be tested without DNA. The CDR3 runs 14 residues. Germline V CDR1 and CDR2: SEHNR, FQNEAQ (reference sequence). CDR3: CASSFTGKNTEAFF. Variable domain in full (rest from reference TRBV7-9 and TRBJ1-1): DTGVSQNPRHKITKRGQNVTFRCDPISEHNRLYWYRQTLGQGPEFLTYFQNEAQLEKSRLLSDRFSAERPKGSFSTLEIQRTEQGDSAMYLCASSFTGKNTEAFFGQGTRLTVV.

The gene calls are TRBV6-5 and TRBJ1-6; the TCRdb call, TRBD1, lacks DNA for checking. Germline V CDR1 and CDR2: MNHEY, SVGAGI. The CDR3 runs to 15 residues. The CDR3 loop reads CASSYSTRDGSPLHF.

The rearrangement joins TRBV6-4 to TRBJ1-1; TCRdb's D call of TRBD1 is untestable without DNA. The CDR3 has 13 amino acids. Germline-derived CDR1 and CDR2 are MRHNA and SNTAGT. The CDR3 sequence: CASSQGAYTEAFF.

V usage is TRBV3-1 and J usage is TRBJ2-7; with no DNA, the TCRdb D assignment of TRBD1 cannot be verified. Germline V lookup: CDR1 LGHDT, CDR2 YNNKEL (reference sequence). The CDR3 spans 18 residues. CDR3 amino acids: CASSQAGQGIRLMGEQYF.

This rearrangement joins TRBV7-8 to TRBJ2-1. Per the germline V gene, CDR1 is SGHVS and CDR2 is FQNEAQ. This CDR3 region has 15 residues. CDR3 sequence reads: CASSLERGGGNEQFF.

The rearrangement links TRBV7-9 to TRBJ2-1; the TCRdb D gene call, TRBD1, has no DNA to confirm it. The CDR3 runs to 16 residues. CDR1 is SEHNR and CDR2 is FQNEAQ in the germline V gene (reference sequence). CDR3: CASSPLRGASYNEQFF.

This rearrangement joins TRBV19 to TRBJ2-3. The CDR3 spans 14 residues. Germline V gene sequence: CDR1 LNHDA, CDR2 SQIVND (reference sequence). This CDR3 is CASSIVYATDTQYF.

The chain employs TRBV12-3 or TRBV12-4 and TRBJ2-1; TCRdb returns TRBD2, unconfirmable since there is no DNA. The CDR3 runs to 16 residues. The CDR3 here is CASSPGGTRRDNEQFF.

CDR3 region: CSARDAQREETQYF. This chain connects TRBV20-1 to TRBJ2-5; the D call from TCRdb, TRBD2, cannot be confirmed without DNA. The CDR3 extends over 14 amino acids. From germline, CDR1 is DFQATT and CDR2 SNEGSKA (reference sequence).

V is TRBV10-3 and J is TRBJ1-1; checking the TCRdb D call of TRBD1 is not possible without DNA. This CDR3 is built from 13 residues. Germline CDR1 ENHRY, CDR2 SYGVKD. CDR3 in amino acids: CAIKAGWNTEAFF.

The rearrangement uses TRBV5-5 and TRBJ2-1; the TCRdb call, TRBD1, lacks DNA for checking. The germline V gene has CDR1 SGHKS and CDR2 YYEKEE (reference sequence). The CDR3 consists of 15 residues. The CDR3 reads CASSLGGTTYNEQFF. The full variable domain, with the rest looked up from reference TRBV5-5 and TRBJ2-1, is DAGVTQSPTHLIKTRGQQVTLRCSPISGHKSVSWYQQVLGQGPQFIFQYYEKEERGRGNFPDRFSARQFPNYSSELNVNALLLGDSALYLCASSLGGTTYNEQFFGPGTRLTVL.

The chain employs TRBV19 and TRBJ1-4. CDR3 size: 12 residues. Germline lookup yields CDR1 LNHDA and CDR2 SQIVND (reference sequence). The CDR3 here is CASSPNSEKLFF.

This chain links TRBV7-2 with TRBJ1-3; TCRdb's assignment of TRBD1 cannot be checked, as there is no DNA. CDR1 SGHTA and CDR2 FQGNSA come from the germline V gene. The CDR3 is made up of 14 amino acids. The CDR3 reads CASSRQTAGNTIYF.

The chain recombines TRBV7-6 with TRBJ2-3; TCRdb returns TRBD1, unconfirmable since there is no DNA. This CDR3 contains 15 residues. CDR1 SGHVS and CDR2 FNYEAQ come from the germline V gene. This CDR3 is CASSITGARTDTQYF.

This sequence joins TRBV7-7 and TRBJ2-1; without DNA, the TCRdb call of TRBD1 cannot be checked. This CDR3 spans 13 amino acids. Per the germline V gene, CDR1 is SSHAT and CDR2 is FNYEAQ (reference sequence). CDR3: CASSLGTQNEQFF. Using reference TRBV7-7 and TRBJ2-1 for the parts outside the CDR3, the full variable domain is GAGVSQSPRYKVTKRGQDVTLRCDPISSHATLYWYQQALGQGPEFLTYFNYEAQPDKSGLPSDRFSAERPEGSISTLTIQRTEQRDSAMYRCASSLGTQNEQFFGPGTRLTVL.

The rearrangement uses TRBV7-9 and TRBJ1-1; as DNA is missing, the TRBD1 call by TCRdb cannot be tested. The CDR3 covers 13 residues. The germline V gene has CDR1 SEHNR and CDR2 FQNEAQ (reference sequence). The CDR3 here is CASRQGAGTEAFF. The whole variable domain, remainder taken from reference TRBV7-9 and TRBJ1-1, is DTGVSQNPRHKITKRGQNVTFRCDPISEHNRLYWYRQTLGQGPEFLTYFQNEAQLEKSRLLSDRFSAERPKGSFSTLEIQRTEQGDSAMYLCASRQGAGTEAFFGQGTRLTVV.

The chain employs TRBV5-1 and TRBJ2-7; TCRdb calls TRBD1, which cannot be checked without DNA. The CDR3 has 15 amino acids. CDR1 is SGHRS, CDR2 YFSETQ, per germline. CDR3 sequence: CASSFNAGHSYEQYF. Full variable domain (outside the CDR3, taken from reference TRBV5-1 and TRBJ2-7): KAGVTQTPRYLIKTRGQQVTLSCSPISGHRSVSWYQQTPGQGLQFLFEYFSETQRNKGNFPGRFSGRQFSNSRSEMNVSTLELGDSALYLCASSFNAGHSYEQYFGPGTRLTVT.

V gene TRBV9 combines with J gene TRBJ1-5. Germline-derived CDR1 and CDR2 are SGDLS and YYNGEE. The CDR3 spans 15 residues. CDR3 loop: CASSQSGGRHQPQHF.

The J gene is TRBJ1-5, the V gene TRBV30; TCRdb proposes TRBD1, but this gene call is untestable without DNA. CDR1 GTSNPN and CDR2 SVGIG come from the germline V gene (reference sequence). The CDR3 is 15 residues long. This chain's CDR3 is CAWSPRGGSNQPQHF.

The rearrangement joins TRBV20-1 to TRBJ1-2; no DNA is available, so the TRBD1 call from TCRdb remains unchecked. Germline CDR1 DFQATT, CDR2 SNEGSKA (reference sequence). This CDR3 contains 13 residues. The CDR3: CSAKPQGAGGYTF.

This rearrangement joins TRBV12-3 or TRBV12-4 to TRBJ2-7. There are 13 residues in the CDR3. CDR3 sequence reads: CASSPQEHYEQYF.

The rearrangement uses TRBV20-1 and TRBJ2-3; TCRdb's assignment of TRBD1 cannot be checked, as there is no DNA. Germline V CDR1 and CDR2: DFQATT, SNEGSKA (reference sequence). CDR3 size: 15 residues. This chain's CDR3 is CSARDHGSPSDTQYF.